These 13 T cell receptor beta chains originate from one sample sequenced in a study of T cell changes during pregnancy in multiple sclerosis. Repertoires were generated with immunoSEQ multiplex PCR, while TCRdb's copy carries only in-frame clones and drops some. This table holds tens of thousands of clones, over 85% found once. The specimen was CD8+ T cells from peripheral blood mononuclear cells, collected in the third trimester of pregnancy. These receptors all come from a female donor with multiple sclerosis, enrolled in a pregnancy study.

V is TRBV11-2 and J is TRBJ2-7; 9 bases are a match to TRBD2. This CDR3 has 15 amino acids. Germline values: CDR1 SGHAT, CDR2 FQNNGV. J lost 0 bases, V lost 3 bases, and 3 bases had no gene match. The chain's CDR3 is CASSFSSGGSYEQYF. The CDR3 nucleotides are TGTGCCAGCAGCTTTAGTAGCGGGGGCTCCTACGAGCAGTACTTC.

The chain combines TRBV7-9 with TRBJ2-3; a possible D gene is TRBD2 (6 bases). The CDR3 extends over 16 amino acids. Trimming left V 5 bases short and J 2 bases short, with 17 bases between. CDR1 is SEHNR, CDR2 FQNEAQ, per germline (reference sequence). The CDR3, as DNA: TGTGCCAGCAGCAGCACCGGGACTTTTTCCACAGATACGCAGTATTTT. It codes for CASSSTGTFSTDTQYF.

A single count supports this clone. The gene calls are TRBV2 and TRBJ2-1, with a tentative D call TRBD2 (6 bases). Deletions cut 6 bases from V and 3 bases from J, with 15 bases between. Germline CDR1 SNHLY, CDR2 FYNNEI. The CDR3 totals 15 residues. The CDR3 region is CASRGVAALYNEQFF. The CDR3 DNA reads as TGTGCCAGCAGAGGGGTAGCGGCCCTCTACAATGAGCAGTTCTTC.

The rearrangement joins TRBV15 to TRBJ1-3; no reliable D call. The V and J ends lost 7 bases and 8 bases respectively, with 21 bases between them. Per germline, CDR1 LNHNV and CDR2 YYDKDF (reference sequence). The CDR3 spans 15 residues. Written as DNA, the CDR3 is TGTGCCACCACCCGAGGGATTCGGCCCCTGGACACCATATATTTT. It translates to CATTRGIRPLDTIYF.

V usage is TRBV4-1 and J usage is TRBJ2-3, with 10 bases identical to TRBD2. This CDR3 has 16 amino acids. Germline trimming cut 4 bases from V and 2 bases from J; bases unmatched to any gene: 6. The germline gives CDR1 MGHRA, CDR2 YSYEKL. DNA of the CDR3: TGCGCCAGCAGCCTTCAAGCGGGAGGGCCCACAGATACGCAGTATTTT. Translation gives CASSLQAGGPTDTQYF.

The chain combines TRBV29-1 with TRBJ1-2; 7 bases map to TRBD1. Per germline, CDR1 SQVTM and CDR2 ANQGSEA. The CDR3 loop spans 16 amino acids. J lost 0 bases, V lost 7 bases, and 14 bases had no gene match. DNA of the CDR3: TGCAGCGCGGTATCGGGACAGATAGATTCTAACTATGGCTACACCTTC. It yields the protein CSAVSGQIDSNYGYTF.

The chain is built from TRBV1 and TRBJ2-1; the listed D gene, TRBD2, was not tested against the DNA. TRBV1 is assigned pseudogene status. The CDR3 contains 18 residues. In DNA, the CDR3 is TGCACCAGCAGCCCCCCGGACTACTCGGAGACCTCCTACAATGAGCAGTTCTTC. Encoded protein: CTSSPPDYSETSYNEQFF.

The chain combines TRBV19 with TRBJ2-1; D might be TRBD2 (6 bases). Germline lookup yields CDR1 LNHDA and CDR2 SQIVND (reference sequence). V was clipped by 3 bases and J by 8 bases, with 14 bases between them. This CDR3 spans 14 amino acids. CDR3 DNA: TGTGCCAGTAGTATCCGACTAGTGGTCGATGAGCAGTTCTTC. This encodes CASSIRLVVDEQFF.

The chain combines TRBV9 with TRBJ2-1; 10 bases match TRBD2. Per germline, CDR1 SGDLS and CDR2 YYNGEE. Trimming cost V 0 bases and J 6 bases; bases outside gene matches: 3. This CDR3 has 15 amino acids. The CDR3 sequence is CASSVGASGSNEQFF. As DNA, the CDR3 is TGTGCCAGCAGCGTAGGTGCTAGCGGGAGCAATGAGCAGTTCTTC.

The rearrangement links TRBV27 to TRBJ1-1; no definite D call. There are 15 residues in the CDR3. Germline V lookup: CDR1 MNHEY, CDR2 SMNVEV (reference sequence). V was cut by 5 bases and J by 0 bases, with 13 bases left in between. CDR3 DNA: TGTGCCAGCAGTATCAAGCGTACCATGAACACTGAAGCTTTCTTT. This translates into CASSIKRTMNTEAFF.

The rearrangement joins TRBV13 to TRBJ2-1; 12 positions match TRBD2. Germline V gene data show CDR1 as PRHDT and CDR2 as FYEKMQ (reference sequence). Germline trimming cut 5 bases from V and 6 bases from J; bases unmatched to any gene: 5. The CDR3 is 15 residues long. This CDR3 reads CASSARTSGANEQFF. CDR3 bases: TGTGCCAGCAGCGCTAGGACTAGCGGGGCCAATGAGCAGTTCTTC.

The rearrangement links TRBV4-3 to TRBJ2-7; 11 bases agree with TRBD2. The V gene's germline CDR1 is LGHNA and CDR2 YSLEER. The CDR3 spans 18 residues. Trimming at V came to 0 bases and at J to 2 bases, leaving 9 bases not matched to a gene. The CDR3, as DNA: TGCGCCAGCAGCCAAGATCCCGAACTAGCGGGAGTGCCCTACGAGCAGTACTTC. The encoded protein is CASSQDPELAGVPYEQYF.

J is TRBJ1-3 and V is TRBV9, with a weak D call TRBD1 (6 bases). CDR1 SGDLS and CDR2 YYNGEE come from the germline V gene. V gave up 3 bases and J gave up 8 bases, with 15 bases separating them. The CDR3 sequence is 14 residues long. The CDR3 loop reads CASSGGQGKDTIYF. CDR3 DNA sequence: TGTGCCAGCAGCGGGGGACAAGGGAAGGACACCATATATTTT.